Listed here are 14 T cell receptor beta chains from one sample, sequenced in a study of cytomegalovirus exposure and HLA in healthy donors. The PCR employed 60 Vbeta primers together with 13 Jbeta primers. The table came from immunoSEQ multiplex PCR; TCRdb's copy has only in-frame clones and leaves some out. The sample includes about 150,000 clones, approximately 87% of them seen just once. Material: PBMCs. The receptors come from a woman aged 30 to 39 in good health and CMV-seronegative.

The gene calls are TRBV4-3 and TRBJ2-1; 9 bases are a match to TRBD2. Looked up from germline, CDR1 is LGHNA and CDR2 is YSLEER. The CDR3 loop spans 15 amino acids. With 1 base clipped from V and 5 bases from J, the junction kept 3 bases outside the gene matches. The CDR3: CASSQVAGANNEQFF. The CDR3 bases are TGCGCCAGCAGCCAAGTAGCGGGGGCCAACAATGAGCAGTTCTTC.

The chain carries TRBV11-2 and TRBJ2-1; maybe TRBD2 (6 bases). Between the trimmed V and J ends, which lost 5 bases and 4 bases, there was a span of 12 bases. Germline CDR1 reads SGHAT; CDR2 reads FQNNGV. The CDR3 is 14 residues long. The CDR3 loop is CASSAGLGYNEQFF. CDR3 nucleotides: TGTGCCAGCAGCGCGGGGCTAGGATACAATGAGCAGTTCTTC.

The J gene is TRBJ2-3, the V gene TRBV7-2; the match to TRBD2 covers 7 bases. Unmatched junction bases numbered 5, after V lost 3 bases and J lost 2 bases. Germline CDR1 and CDR2: SGHTA and FQGNSA. The CDR3 runs to 15 residues. CDR3 sequence reads: CASSFQTSLTDTQYF. The CDR3 DNA follows: TGTGCCAGCAGCTTTCAGACTAGCCTCACAGATACGCAGTATTTT.

The chain employs TRBV27 and TRBJ2-3; 7 bases line up with TRBD2. The CDR3 covers 18 residues. In germline, CDR1 is MNHEY, CDR2 SMNVEV (reference sequence). V was clipped by 0 bases and J by 2 bases; unmatched bases: 11. The CDR3 nucleotides are TGTGCCAGCAGTTTATCATCCCCCACTAGCGCCTACACAGATACGCAGTATTTT. Translation: CASSLSSPTSAYTDTQYF.

The chain employs TRBV9 and TRBJ2-7; 8 bases fit TRBD2. J gave up 6 bases and V 0 bases, and 5 bases lay outside the gene matches. The CDR3 has 14 residues. Germline V lookup: CDR1 SGDLS, CDR2 YYNGEE. The CDR3 loop reads CASSVGRGALEQYF. Written as DNA, the CDR3 is TGTGCCAGCAGCGTAGGGCGGGGGGCGCTCGAGCAGTACTTC.

The chain carries TRBV7-8 and TRBJ2-5, with D tentatively TRBD2 (6 bases). This CDR3 spans 15 amino acids. V lost 1 base and J 9 bases, leaving 18 bases between the germline ends. CDR1 is SGHVS and CDR2 is FQNEAQ in the germline V gene. DNA for the CDR3: TGTGCCAGCAGCTTAGGTTCGGGGGACCTCACGGCCCAGTACTTC. The encoded protein is CASSLGSGDLTAQYF.

The chain couples TRBV4-1 to TRBJ2-7; 8 nucleotides agree with TRBD1. Germline values: CDR1 MGHRA, CDR2 YSYEKL. The J segment lost 2 bases and the V segment lost 1 base, leaving 4 bases of the junction unmatched. There are 15 residues in the CDR3. CDR3 sequence: CASSQGPTGAYEQYF. CDR3 nucleotides: TGCGCCAGCAGCCAAGGCCCGACAGGGGCCTACGAGCAGTACTTC.

The rearrangement links TRBV10-3 to TRBJ1-1; 9 bases match TRBD1. Unmatched junction bases numbered 5, after V lost 6 bases and J lost 3 bases. The CDR3 is made up of 14 amino acids. Per the germline V gene, CDR1 is ENHRY and CDR2 is SYGVKD. The CDR3 coding sequence is TGTGCCATCAGCGGGACAGGGAGTTACACTGAAGCTTTCTTT. It yields the protein CAISGTGSYTEAFF.

The DNA for the CDR3 is TGTGCCAGCAGCTCCGGGACTAGCGGGGGGGAGACCCAGTACTTC. This gives the protein CASSSGTSGGETQYF. The V and J genes are TRBV5-8 and TRBJ2-5; 15 nucleotides line up with TRBD2. Germline assignment: CDR1 SGHTS and CDR2 YDEGEE. This CDR3 comprises 15 residues. V lost 3 bases to trimming and J lost 5 bases; unmatched junction nucleotides: 2.

The V gene is TRBV4-1, the J gene TRBJ2-2; 7 positions agree with TRBD1. From germline, CDR1 is MGHRA and CDR2 YSYEKL. With V trimmed by 6 bases and J by 0 bases, 4 bases remained unmatched. CDR3 size: 15 residues. The CDR3 sequence is CASRSGQTNTGELFF. The CDR3 nucleotides are TGCGCCAGCAGATCGGGACAGACGAACACCGGGGAGCTGTTTTTT.

This chain connects TRBV5-1 to TRBJ2-2, with D perhaps TRBD1 (5 bases). This CDR3 has 14 residues. Germline CDR1 is SGHRS and CDR2 is YFSETQ. Trimming shortened V by 4 bases and J by 1 base, and 8 bases separated the two germline ends. CDR3 coding DNA: TGCGCCAGCAGCGACCAGGGGAACACCGGGGAGCTGTTTTTT. Encoded protein: CASSDQGNTGELFF.

This chain connects TRBV19 to TRBJ2-5; weak D call: TRBD1 (6 bases). The CDR3 has 15 amino acids. V dropped 6 bases and J dropped 2 bases, with 16 bases sitting between them. Germline V gene lookup returns CDR1 LNHDA and CDR2 SQIVND (reference sequence). The DNA of the CDR3 is TGTGCCAGTAGCGACACAGGGTCTTTACAAGAGACCCAGTACTTC. This gives the protein CASSDTGSLQETQYF.

V gene TRBV2 combines with J gene TRBJ2-7, with 8 bases fitting TRBD1. In germline, CDR1 is SNHLY, CDR2 FYNNEI. The junction had 8 bases not matched to a gene; V was cut back by 6 bases and J by 4 bases. CDR3 size: 14 residues. The CDR3 reads CASSGQGFRYEQYF. As DNA, the CDR3 is TGTGCCAGCAGCGGACAGGGTTTTCGTTACGAGCAGTACTTC.

V and J are TRBV7-9 and TRBJ2-7; possible D gene TRBD2, 6 bases. The CDR3 totals 15 residues. The V end lost 5 bases, the J end lost 1 base, and 15 bases lay between the germline ends. Germline assignment: CDR1 SEHNR and CDR2 FQNEAQ (reference sequence). This CDR3 is CASSVLGTVSYEQYF. The CDR3 coding sequence is TGTGCCAGCAGCGTCCTCGGGACTGTTTCCTACGAGCAGTACTTC.